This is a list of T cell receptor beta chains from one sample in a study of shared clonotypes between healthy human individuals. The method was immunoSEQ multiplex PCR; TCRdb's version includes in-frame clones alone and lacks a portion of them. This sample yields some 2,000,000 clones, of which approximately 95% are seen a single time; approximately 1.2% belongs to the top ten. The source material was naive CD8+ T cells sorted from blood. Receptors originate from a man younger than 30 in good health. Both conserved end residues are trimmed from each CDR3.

CDR3 protein: ASTKQGESNQPQH; CDR3 length: 13; J gene: TRBJ1-5; V gene: TRBV28
CDR3 protein: ASSFGRDRGYEQY; CDR3 length: 13; J gene: TRBJ2-7; V gene: TRBV7-2
CDR3 protein: SVGQGDTEAF; CDR3 length: 10; J gene: TRBJ1-1; V gene: TRBV29-1
CDR3 protein: ASSMGQKVDEQY; CDR3 length: 12; J gene: TRBJ2-7; V gene: TRBV19
CDR3 protein: ASTLEREYGYT; CDR3 length: 11; J gene: TRBJ1-2; V gene: TRBV7-2
CDR3 protein: ASSAPGDTQY; CDR3 length: 10; J gene: TRBJ2-3; V gene: TRBV11-3
CDR3 protein: ASSPDSNSPLH; CDR3 length: 11; J gene: TRBJ1-6; V gene: TRBV5-8
CDR3 protein: ASSRQGDSTDTQY; CDR3 length: 13; J gene: TRBJ2-3; V gene: TRBV6-5
CDR3 protein: ASSVSGVVGNQPQH; CDR3 length: 14; J gene: TRBJ1-5; V gene: TRBV2
CDR3 protein: ASSLNGGVY; CDR3 length: 9; J gene: TRBJ2-7; V gene: TRBV11-2
CDR3 protein: ASSAGQGPDTQY; CDR3 length: 12; J gene: TRBJ2-3; V gene: TRBV9
CDR3 protein: SVEAWGWGETQY; CDR3 length: 12; J gene: TRBJ2-5; V gene: TRBV29-1
CDR3 protein: ASSQVSTRDTQY; CDR3 length: 12; J gene: TRBJ2-3; V gene: TRBV4-3
CDR3 protein: ASSLLAGVWADTQY; CDR3 length: 14; J gene: TRBJ2-3; V gene: TRBV11-2
CDR3 protein: ASSSRTGSRLWDTGELF; CDR3 length: 17; J gene: TRBJ2-2; V gene: TRBV28
CDR3 protein: ASSFRESYTEAF; CDR3 length: 12; J gene: TRBJ1-1; V gene: TRBV28
CDR3 protein: ASSLGPGTGITEAF; CDR3 length: 14; J gene: TRBJ1-1; V gene: TRBV13
CDR3 protein: ASSLRAGEERISYEQY; CDR3 length: 16; J gene: TRBJ2-7; V gene: TRBV27
CDR3 protein: ASSSQLQGAAKNIQY; CDR3 length: 15; J gene: TRBJ2-4; V gene: TRBV28